The 29 T cell receptor beta chains given below trace back to one sample, sequenced in a study of cytomegalovirus exposure and HLA in healthy donors. Vbeta (60) and Jbeta (13) primers were used in the PCR. Clones were sequenced by immunoSEQ multiplex PCR, and TCRdb holds only the in-frame ones, with some missing. The sample lists about 120,000 clones, roughly 80% seen once, with 3% to 4% in the top ten. Sequencing input: PBMCs. The receptors shown here come from a woman in her twenties or thirties in good health and CMV-seropositive.

The gene calls are TRBV30 and TRBJ2-5; no definite D call. Per the germline V gene, CDR1 is GTSNPN and CDR2 is SVGIG (reference sequence). The CDR3 contains 11 residues. Trimming shortened V by 0 bases and J by 11 bases, and 10 bases separated the two germline ends. As DNA, the CDR3 is TGTGCCTGGAGTGTACTGGTGGAGCAGTACTTC. Translating gives CAWSVLVEQYF.

The chain recombines TRBV29-1 with TRBJ1-1, with 7 bases matching TRBD1. The CDR3 runs to 13 residues. Trimming cost V 6 bases and J 2 bases; bases outside gene matches: 6. Per the germline V gene, CDR1 is SQVTM and CDR2 is ANQGSEA. CDR3 nucleotides: TGCAGCGTAAAAGGACAGGACAACACTGAAGCTTTCTTT. Translating gives CSVKGQDNTEAFF.

V is TRBV29-1 and J is TRBJ2-1, with TRBD1 as a possible D gene (6 bases). Germline CDR1 SQVTM, CDR2 ANQGSEA. CDR3 size: 15 residues. Trimming removed 1 base from V and 3 bases from J, with 13 bases in between. The CDR3 DNA sequence: TGCAGCGTTGAAGCTGTAAGGACAGTCTACAATGAGCAGTTCTTC. Translation: CSVEAVRTVYNEQFF.

The rearrangement links TRBV9 to TRBJ2-7; 9 bases are shared with TRBD2. The CDR3 has 16 amino acids. Germline V gene sequence: CDR1 SGDLS, CDR2 YYNGEE. J gave up 4 bases and V 0 bases, and 8 bases lay outside the gene matches. The CDR3 region is CASSVEAAGGPYEQYF. CDR3 in DNA: TGTGCCAGCAGCGTAGAAGCAGCGGGGGGCCCTTACGAGCAGTACTTC.

This rearrangement joins TRBV2 to TRBJ1-2, with D unclear. Trimming removed 8 bases at V and 12 bases at J, with 19 bases between. This CDR3 comprises 12 residues. Germline loops: CDR1 SNHLY, CDR2 FYNNEI. For the CDR3, the DNA is TGTGCCAGCTACGAAGCTCAGGCCCTTGACACCTTC. This translates into CASYEAQALDTF. The variable domain in full, with the rest retrieved from reference TRBV2 and TRBJ1-2, is EPEVTQTPSHQVTQMGQEVILRCVPISNHLYFYWYRQILGQKVEFLVSFYNNEISEKSEIFDDQFSVERPDGSNFTLKIRSTKLEDSAMYFCASYEAQALDTFGSGTRLTVV.

J is TRBJ2-3 and V is TRBV4-2; TRBD2 aligns across 8 bases. J lost 1 base, V lost 8 bases, and 8 bases had no gene match. The CDR3 consists of 15 residues. The germline CDR1 and CDR2 sequences are LGHNA and YNFKEQ. CDR3 sequence reads: CASQLRAGGTDTQYF. Written as DNA, the CDR3 is TGTGCCAGCCAACTTAGAGCGGGGGGCACAGATACGCAGTATTTT.

V gene TRBV2 combines with J gene TRBJ2-7; 10 nucleotides agree with TRBD1. The CDR3 consists of 15 residues. The junction had 10 bases not matched to a gene; V was cut back by 7 bases and J by 4 bases. Germline V gives CDR1 SNHLY, CDR2 FYNNEI. CDR3 coding DNA: TGTGCCAGCACCCTAGGGGACAGGGGTTTTTACGAGCAGTACTTC. It translates to CASTLGDRGFYEQYF. The whole variable domain, filled in from reference TRBV2 and TRBJ2-7, reads EPEVTQTPSHQVTQMGQEVILRCVPISNHLYFYWYRQILGQKVEFLVSFYNNEISEKSEIFDDQFSVERPDGSNFTLKIRSTKLEDSAMYFCASTLGDRGFYEQYFGPGTRLTVT.

This rearrangement joins TRBV28 to TRBJ2-7; TRBD2 is a possible D gene (6 bases). Trimming took off 6 bases at V and 7 bases at J, with 7 bases between the two ends. Germline CDR1 is MDHEN and CDR2 is SYDVKM. The CDR3 has 10 amino acids. The CDR3 DNA follows: TGTGCCAGCAGACGGGGGGAGCAGTACTTC. Translating it yields CASRRGEQYF.

The genes are TRBV7-2 and TRBJ1-6, with 9 bases lining up with TRBD1. The V and J ends lost 6 bases and 5 bases, in that order; junction bases with no gene match: 2. Per germline, CDR1 SGHTA and CDR2 FQGNSA. The CDR3 consists of 14 residues. The CDR3 here is CASRRTGDNSPLHF. CDR3 nucleotide sequence: TGTGCCAGCAGGCGGACAGGGGATAATTCACCCCTCCACTTT.

The rearrangement uses TRBV1 and TRBJ1-5. TRBV1 is a known pseudogene. This CDR3 has 15 residues. The CDR3 DNA reads as TGCACCAGCAGCCAAGAAGCGAGGCGGTATCAGCCCCAGCATTTT. This codes for CTSSQEARRYQPQHF.

The J gene is TRBJ2-3, the V gene TRBV9; tentative D call: TRBD2 (7 bases). Germline V gene data show CDR1 as SGDLS and CDR2 as YYNGEE. V lost 3 bases, J lost 1 base, and 12 bases lay in between. This CDR3 has 15 residues. CDR3 sequence (DNA): TGTGCCAGCAGCGCCCGAGGGGGGGGCACAGATACGCAGTATTTT. Translation: CASSARGGGTDTQYF.

V and J are TRBV28 and TRBJ2-7; 8 nucleotides agree with TRBD2. CDR3 length: 15 amino acids. Unmatched junction bases numbered 11, after V lost 6 bases and J lost 4 bases. Germline V gene lookup returns CDR1 MDHEN and CDR2 SYDVKM. CDR3 bases: TGTGCCAGCAGGCGAACCGCGGGGGGCTCGTACGAGCAGTACTTC. Translating it yields CASRRTAGGSYEQYF.

The rearrangement links TRBV11-1 to TRBJ2-1; the match to TRBD2 covers 12 bases. The CDR3 consists of 18 residues. The ends lost 4 bases at V and 7 bases at J; junction bases unmatched: 14. CDR1 is SGHAT and CDR2 is FQDESV in the germline V gene (reference sequence). CDR3 sequence reads: CASSWASGLAGVSNEQFF. For the CDR3, the DNA is TGTGCCAGCAGCTGGGCCTCGGGACTAGCGGGCGTGTCGAATGAGCAGTTCTTC.

The chain combines TRBV5-1 with TRBJ1-1; D remains unclear. Germline V gives CDR1 SGHRS, CDR2 YFSETQ. CDR3 length: 13 amino acids. The V and J ends lost 4 bases and 0 bases respectively, with 7 bases between them. CDR3 amino acids: CASSRTVNTEAFF. The DNA for the CDR3 is TGCGCCAGCAGCCGTACAGTGAACACTGAAGCTTTCTTT.

The V and J genes are TRBV18 and TRBJ2-7, with D unresolved. V was shortened by 0 bases and J by 7 bases, with 10 bases between the two germline ends. The CDR3 is 13 amino acids. Per the germline V gene, CDR1 is KGHSH and CDR2 is LQKENI. The CDR3 coding sequence is TGTGCCAGCTCACCACCCACGGTAGAAGAGCAGTACTTC. Its translation: CASSPPTVEEQYF.

The chain recombines TRBV4-3 with TRBJ1-2; D is uncertain. The germline V and J ends were trimmed by 0 bases and 0 bases, with 8 bases remaining between them. Germline V gene sequence: CDR1 LGHNA, CDR2 YSLEER. The CDR3 consists of 15 residues. CDR3 DNA: TGCGCCAGCAGCCAAGATTTCGGAGCTAACTATGGCTACACCTTC. Translated: CASSQDFGANYGYTF.

This clone was counted only a few times. The chain is built from TRBV9 and TRBJ2-2; D gene unclear. Between the trimmed V and J ends, which lost 4 bases and 2 bases, there was a span of 12 bases. The CDR3 has 15 amino acids. The germline gives CDR1 SGDLS, CDR2 YYNGEE. CDR3 protein: CASSPGPRNTGELFF. CDR3 DNA: TGTGCCAGCAGCCCCGGTCCCCGTAACACCGGGGAGCTGTTTTTT.

This clone was picked up one time. The rearrangement links TRBV6-1 to TRBJ2-2, with TRBD2 matching 8 bases. Germline-derived CDR1 and CDR2 are MNHNS and SASEGT. The CDR3 is made up of 15 amino acids. V lost 5 bases, J lost 4 bases, and 6 bases stayed unmatched. For the CDR3, the DNA is TGTGCCAGCAGTTCCGGGACTAGACGCACCGGGGAGCTGTTTTTT. Amino acids: CASSSGTRRTGELFF.

This chain links TRBV7-2 with TRBJ1-4, with 7 positions matching TRBD1. V gave up 2 bases and J gave up 0 bases; unmatched junction bases: 9. This CDR3 region has 18 residues. Germline CDR1 SGHTA, CDR2 FQGNSA. For the CDR3, the DNA is TGTGCCAGCAGCTTAAGTTCTGCAGGGGGTGCAACTAATGAAAAACTGTTTTTT. Translated: CASSLSSAGGATNEKLFF. The full variable domain, in which reference TRBV7-2 and TRBJ1-4 provide the parts outside the CDR3, is GAGVSQSPSNKVTEKGKDVELRCDPISGHTALYWYRQSLGQGLEFLIYFQGNSAPDKSGLPSDRFSAERTGGSVSTLTIQRTQQEDSAVYLCASSLSSAGGATNEKLFFGSGTQLSVL.

J is TRBJ2-2 and V is TRBV4-1; 9 bases agree with TRBD2. This CDR3 is built from 18 residues. Losses at the gene ends were 4 bases for V and 3 bases for J; bases not matched to a gene: 12. Germline lookup yields CDR1 MGHRA and CDR2 YSYEKL. For the CDR3, the DNA is TGCGCCAGCAGCCCCCACAAAAGCGGGGGGCTTGACACCGGGGAGCTGTTTTTT. As protein: CASSPHKSGGLDTGELFF.

This clone was counted a few times. This chain joins TRBV11-3 and TRBJ2-1; 7 bases align to TRBD1. CDR1 is SGHNT, CDR2 YENEEA, per germline. The CDR3 spans 16 residues. Trimming took 1 base from V and 3 from J; bases not matched to a gene: 6. Here the CDR3 reads CASSLGGRGLYNEQFF. DNA for the CDR3: TGTGCCAGCAGCTTAGGGGGTAGGGGGCTCTACAATGAGCAGTTCTTC.

CDR3 DNA: TGTGCCAGCAGTTTCAGTCGACAGGGCAATCAGCCCCAGCATTTT. Its translation: CASSFSRQGNQPQHF. The chain recombines TRBV27 with TRBJ1-5, with D possibly matching TRBD1 (6 bases). The V gene's germline CDR1 is MNHEY and CDR2 SMNVEV (reference sequence). The V gene lost 3 bases and the J gene lost 2 bases, with 11 bases spanning the gap. This CDR3 region has 15 residues.

The V gene is TRBV5-6, the J gene TRBJ2-7; TRBD2 might be the D (5 bases). The V gene's germline CDR1 is SGHDT and CDR2 YYEEEE. This CDR3 is built from 15 residues. The V end was cut by 0 bases, the J end by 4 bases, with 14 bases between. CDR3: CASSLEGSAGYEQYF. DNA of the CDR3: TGTGCCAGCAGCTTGGAGGGTTCGGCGGGTTACGAGCAGTACTTC.

This chain uses TRBV12-5 with TRBJ2-1; 9 nucleotides line up with TRBD1. The trim removed 7 bases at V and 6 bases at J, leaving 16 bases unmatched. The CDR3 consists of 17 residues. Germline values: CDR1 LGHNT, CDR2 FRNRAP. CDR3 amino acids: CASALRGGDREGNEQFF. CDR3 DNA: TGTGCTAGTGCCTTGAGGGGGGGGGACAGGGAAGGCAATGAGCAGTTCTTC.

This clone has a handful of counts. The sample contains more than one DNA sequence encoding this CDR3. V gene TRBV5-6 combines with J gene TRBJ2-3; the D gene is possibly TRBD2 (6 bases). Germline CDR1 SGHDT, CDR2 YYEEEE. The V end lost 2 bases, the J end lost 6 bases, and 16 bases lay between the germline ends. CDR3 size: 15 residues. CDR3 loop: CASSFGLHRGDTQYF. The CDR3 nucleotides read TGTGCCAGCAGCTTTGGACTTCACCGGGGGGATACGCAGTATTTT.

This chain connects TRBV5-6 to TRBJ2-7, with 7 bases identical to TRBD1. The CDR3 totals 13 residues. Per the germline V gene, CDR1 is SGHDT and CDR2 is YYEEEE. V dropped 2 bases and J dropped 7; count of bases not matched to a gene: 6. CDR3 in amino acids: CASSFDRVGEQYF. The CDR3 bases are TGTGCCAGCAGCTTTGACAGGGTGGGTGAGCAGTACTTC.

The V call is TRBV9, the J call TRBJ1-2, with a possible D match to TRBD1 (6 bases). The CDR3 runs 14 residues. The germline V and J ends were trimmed by 4 bases and 3 bases, with 13 bases remaining between them. Germline loops: CDR1 SGDLS, CDR2 YYNGEE. The CDR3 DNA is TGTGCCAGCAGCCGCGTGGCAGGGGACTATGGCTACACCTTC. It yields the protein CASSRVAGDYGYTF. Based on the CDR3 plus reference TRBV9 and TRBJ1-2, the full variable domain is DSGVTQTPKHLITATGQRVTLRCSPRSGDLSVYWYQQSLDQGLQFLIQYYNGEERAKGNILERFSAQQFPDLHSELNLSSLELGDSALYFCASSRVAGDYGYTFGSGTRLTVV.

The chain combines TRBV9 with TRBJ1-4, with D unclear. The CDR3 sequence is 15 residues long. Trimming shortened V by 5 bases and J by 2 bases, and 13 bases separated the two germline ends. The V gene's germline CDR1 is SGDLS and CDR2 YYNGEE. The CDR3 loop reads CASRKSGSTNEKLFF. DNA for the CDR3: TGTGCCAGCAGGAAATCCGGGTCTACTAATGAAAAACTGTTTTTT.

This rearrangement joins TRBV6-5 to TRBJ1-1, with TRBD1 as a possible D gene (6 bases). The CDR3 is 13 residues long. CDR1 MNHEY and CDR2 SVGAGI come from the germline V gene. Between the trimmed V and J ends, which lost 6 bases and 7 bases, there was a span of 15 bases. CDR3 sequence reads: CASSPRGAIEAFF. The CDR3 nucleotides are TGTGCCAGCAGCCCCCGGGGGGCGATTGAAGCTTTCTTT.